The source of this TCR beta chain is a study of Ad26.COV2.S vaccination and SARS-CoV-2 variants. This clone was seen just once. Data came from immunoSEQ multiplex PCR; TCRdb stores just in-frame clones and leaves some out. The profile shows a few hundred thousand clones, 90% of them singletons. Treatment noted: 15 to 20 received Ad26.COV2.S at low or high dose, single or two shots; a few received placebo; per-sample allocation not given. The samples were gathered on day 63 after the first injection of vaccine or placebo. Germline-derived CDR1 and CDR2 are SGDLS and YYNGEE. This CDR3 is 14 amino acids long. With 3 bases clipped from V and 4 bases from J, the junction kept 1 base outside the gene matches.

This clonotype was sampled from a person between 18 and 65 years old who received the Ad26.COV2.S COVID-19 vaccine or a placebo. The specimen comprised peripheral blood, sampled in a trial of Ad26.COV2.S vaccine versus placebo. The genes are TRBV9 and TRBJ2-2; 9 bases agree with TRBD1. This CDR3 is CASSAQGATGELFF. The CDR3 coding sequence is TGTGCCAGCAGCGCACAGGGGGCCACCGGGGAGCTGTTTTTT. Variable domain in full (rest from reference TRBV9 and TRBJ2-2): DSGVTQTPKHLITATGQRVTLRCSPRSGDLSVYWYQQSLDQGLQFLIQYYNGEERAKGNILERFSAQQFPDLHSELNLSSLELGDSALYFCASSAQGATGELFFGEGSRLTVL.